This T cell receptor (beta chain) was recorded in a study of beta chain features in type 1 diabetes. Regarding the study as a whole: Lower insertion and higher deletion counts appeared at VDJ junctions in type 1 diabetes patients.

This clone has a handful of counts. The antigen remains unidentified. Expressed TCRB transcripts got sequenced, as all isolated RNA was reverse transcribed. Deep immunoSEQ sequencing covered naive, central memory and regulatory T cell samples. Clones were read by immunoSEQ multiplex PCR, and TCRdb kept only the in-frame ones, dropping some. The data contain about 340,000 clones, around 8% of them singletons. Germline trimming cut 6 bases from V and 8 bases from J; bases unmatched to any gene: 8. Germline V gene lookup returns CDR1 SNHLY and CDR2 FYNNEI. CDR3 size: 13 residues. The sequenced sample was central memory CD4+ T cells from blood. This receptor was taken from a woman under 30 in good health. The chain combines TRBV2 with TRBJ2-3; 7 nucleotides align to TRBD2. Here the CDR3 DNA reads TGTGCCAGCAGGGGCGGGAGAGTCGGTACGCAGTATTTT. Translated: CASRGGRVGTQYF.